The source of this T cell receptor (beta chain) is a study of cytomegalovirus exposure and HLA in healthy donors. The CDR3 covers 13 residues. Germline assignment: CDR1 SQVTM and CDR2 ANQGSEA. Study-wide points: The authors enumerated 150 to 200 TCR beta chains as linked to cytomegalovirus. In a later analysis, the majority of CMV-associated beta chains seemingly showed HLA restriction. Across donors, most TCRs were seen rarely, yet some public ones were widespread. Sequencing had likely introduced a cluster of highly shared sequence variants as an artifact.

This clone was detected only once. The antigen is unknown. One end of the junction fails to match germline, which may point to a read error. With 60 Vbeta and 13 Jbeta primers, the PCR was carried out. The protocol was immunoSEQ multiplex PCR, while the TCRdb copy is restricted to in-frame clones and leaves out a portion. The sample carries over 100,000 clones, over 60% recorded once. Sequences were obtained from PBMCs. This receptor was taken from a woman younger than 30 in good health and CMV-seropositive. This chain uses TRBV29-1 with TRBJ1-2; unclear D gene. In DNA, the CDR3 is TGCAGCGTAGAAGAGCGGCTCTCCGAAGGCTACACCTTC. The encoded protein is CSVEERLSEGYTF.